This TCR beta chain is from a study of T cells in Graves' hyperthyroidism and ophthalmopathy. Germline assignment: CDR1 MNHNS and CDR2 SASEGT. J was trimmed by 2 bases and V by 3 bases; bases with no gene match: 2. The CDR3 contains 14 residues. Amplified regions were TCR beta CDR3 sequences from RNA transcripts. Carried out on the TCR CDR3, a first-round RT-PCR used the HTBI primer set. MiXCR, run by TCRdb on the multiplex PCR reads, gives a single entry per CDR3 protein. Of about 720,000 distinct CDR3 sequences in the sample, less than 20% were seen once. This clonotype was counted a few times. The TCR was taken from a man between 18 and 35 years old with Graves' hyperthyroidism. The sequenced material came from blood. The chain carries TRBV6-1 and TRBJ1-2, with 8 positions matching TRBD1. The CDR3 DNA sequence: TGTGCCAGCAGTGAGACAGGGGACAACTATGGCTACACCTTC. Amino acid sequence: CASSETGDNYGYTF.